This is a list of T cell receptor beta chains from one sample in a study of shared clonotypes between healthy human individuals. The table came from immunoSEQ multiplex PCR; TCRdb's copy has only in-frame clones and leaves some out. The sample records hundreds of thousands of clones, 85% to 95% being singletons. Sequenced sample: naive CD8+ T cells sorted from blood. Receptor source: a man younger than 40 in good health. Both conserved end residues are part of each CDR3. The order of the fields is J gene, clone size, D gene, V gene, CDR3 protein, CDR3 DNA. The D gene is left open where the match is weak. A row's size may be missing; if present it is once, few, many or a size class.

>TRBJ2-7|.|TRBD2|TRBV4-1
CASSPSYSGRPYEQYF
TGCGCCAGCAGCCCTAGTTATAGCGGGAGGCCCTACGAGCAGTACTTC
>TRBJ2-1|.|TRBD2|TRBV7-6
CASSSRLAVNNEQFF
TGTGCCAGCAGCTCACGACTAGCGGTGAACAATGAGCAGTTCTTC
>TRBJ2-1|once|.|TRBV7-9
CASSALSNEQFF
TGTGCCAGCAGCGCACTGAGCAATGAGCAGTTCTTC
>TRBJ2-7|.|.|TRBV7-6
CASSRDGNEQYF
TGTGCCAGCAGCCGTGATGGGAACGAGCAGTACTTC
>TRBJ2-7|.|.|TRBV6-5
CASTQTPDYEQYF
TGTGCCAGCACCCAAACCCCAGACTACGAGCAGTACTTC
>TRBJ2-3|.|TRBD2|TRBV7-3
CASSLDGRVPDTQYF
TGTGCCAGCAGCTTAGACGGGAGGGTCCCAGATACGCAGTATTTT
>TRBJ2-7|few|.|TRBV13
CASSSNAFSYEQYF
TGTGCCAGCAGCTCGAACGCCTTTAGCTACGAGCAGTACTTC
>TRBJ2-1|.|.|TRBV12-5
CASGLVDYDEQFF
TGTGCTAGTGGTTTGGTAGATTACGATGAGCAGTTCTTC
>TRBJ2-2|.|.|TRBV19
CASSIWTMDFSNTGELFF
TGTGCCAGTAGTATATGGACTATGGACTTCTCGAACACCGGGGAGCTGTTTTTT
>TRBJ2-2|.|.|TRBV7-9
CASSMTRELFF
TGTGCCAGCAGCATGACCCGGGAGCTGTTTTTT
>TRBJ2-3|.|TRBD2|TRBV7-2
CASSGRAADTQYF
TGTGCCAGCAGCGGGAGGGCCGCAGATACGCAGTATTTT
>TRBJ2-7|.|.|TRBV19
CASSTAHEQYF
TGTGCCAGTAGTACGGCCCACGAGCAGTACTTC
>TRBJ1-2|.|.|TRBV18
CASSLNTRTATNYGYTF
TGTGCCAGCTCCCTGAATACCCGGACAGCTACTAACTATGGCTACACCTTC
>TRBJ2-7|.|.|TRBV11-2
CASSPGNRLMDEQYF
TGTGCCAGCAGCCCTGGAAACCGCCTTATGGACGAGCAGTACTTC
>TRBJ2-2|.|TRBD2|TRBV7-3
CASSRTSENTGELFF
TGTGCCAGCAGTAGGACTAGCGAGAACACCGGGGAGCTGTTTTTT
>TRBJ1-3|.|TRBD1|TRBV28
CASSFTGVDLGDSGNTIYF
TGTGCCAGCAGTTTCACAGGGGTCGACCTCGGAGACTCTGGAAACACCATATATTTT
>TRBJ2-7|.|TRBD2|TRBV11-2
CASSLEFLGLPTSYEQYF
TGTGCCAGCAGCTTAGAGTTTCTGGGACTACCAACGTCCTACGAGCAGTACTTC
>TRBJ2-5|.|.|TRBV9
CASSVRGNEETQYF
TGTGCCAGCAGCGTTCGCGGGAACGAAGAGACCCAGTACTTC
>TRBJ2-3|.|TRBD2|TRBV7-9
CASSLALAGDLDTQYF
TGTGCCAGCAGCTTAGCACTAGCGGGAGATTTAGATACGCAGTATTTT
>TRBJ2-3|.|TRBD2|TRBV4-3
CASSQEPGLAGVVDTQYF
TGCGCCAGCAGCCAAGAGCCCGGACTAGCGGGAGTGGTAGATACGCAGTATTTT
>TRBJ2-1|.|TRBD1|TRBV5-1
CASSLVIGQADDEQFF
TGCGCCAGCAGCTTGGTTATCGGACAGGCTGACGATGAGCAGTTCTTC
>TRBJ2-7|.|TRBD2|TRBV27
CASSFGLAGSYEQYF
TGTGCCAGCAGTTTCGGACTAGCGGGATCCTACGAGCAGTACTTC
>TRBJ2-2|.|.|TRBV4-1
CASSHVRGRTGELFF
TGCGCCAGCAGCCATGTAAGGGGAAGGACCGGGGAGCTGTTTTTT
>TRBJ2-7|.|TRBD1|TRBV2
CASSDGQGYEQYF
TGTGCCAGCAGTGACGGACAGGGCTACGAGCAGTACTTC
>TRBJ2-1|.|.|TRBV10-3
CAISSGLDPNNEQFF
TGTGCCATCAGCTCGGGACTGGATCCCAACAATGAGCAGTTCTTC
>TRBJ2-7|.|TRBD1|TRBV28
CATRGQGAGNEQYF
TGTGCCACCAGGGGACAGGGGGCTGGAAACGAGCAGTACTTC
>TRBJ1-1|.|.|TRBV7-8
CASSLALGLNTEAFF
TGTGCCAGCAGCTTAGCTTTGGGTTTGAACACTGAAGCTTTCTTT
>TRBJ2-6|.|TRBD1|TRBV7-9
CASSYRDRAFSGANVLTF
TGTGCCAGCAGCTACCGGGACAGGGCCTTCTCTGGGGCCAACGTCCTGACTTTC
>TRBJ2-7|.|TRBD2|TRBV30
CACNSGGSYEQYF
TGTGCCTGCAATAGCGGGGGCTCCTACGAGCAGTACTTC
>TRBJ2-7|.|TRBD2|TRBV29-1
CSVEAFPSGSSSYEQYF
TGCAGCGTTGAAGCATTCCCAAGCGGGAGTAGCTCCTACGAGCAGTACTTC
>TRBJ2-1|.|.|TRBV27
CASSLFSPPGQFF
TGTGCCAGCAGTTTGTTCTCACCACCAGGGCAGTTCTTC
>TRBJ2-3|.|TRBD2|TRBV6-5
CASSYSTSGSTDTQYF
TGTGCCAGCAGTTACTCGACTAGCGGGAGCACGGATACGCAGTATTTT
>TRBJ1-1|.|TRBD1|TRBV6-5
CASSHDRGDTEAFF
TGTGCCAGCAGTCACGACAGGGGTGACACTGAAGCTTTCTTT
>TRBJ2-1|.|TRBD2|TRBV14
CASSHVGLAGRIDEQFF
TGTGCCAGCAGCCATGTTGGACTAGCGGGTAGGATCGATGAGCAGTTCTTC
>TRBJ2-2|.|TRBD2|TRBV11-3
CASSIFLAGVDGELFF
TGTGCCAGCAGCATTTTCCTAGCGGGAGTTGACGGGGAGCTGTTTTTT
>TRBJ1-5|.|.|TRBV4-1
CASSQEGGVAQPQHF
TGCGCCAGCAGCCAAGAAGGGGGGGTGGCTCAGCCCCAGCATTTT
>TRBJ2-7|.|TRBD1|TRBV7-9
CASSDFPRTGLSYEQYF
TGTGCCAGCAGCGATTTTCCGAGGACAGGTTTATCCTACGAGCAGTACTTC
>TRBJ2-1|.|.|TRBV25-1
CASSEFGPYNEQFF
TGTGCCAGCAGTGAATTCGGCCCCTACAATGAGCAGTTCTTC
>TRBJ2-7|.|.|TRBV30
CAWSVVGHSYEQYF
TGTGCCTGGAGTGTGGTGGGACACAGCTACGAGCAGTACTTC
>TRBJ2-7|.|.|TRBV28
CASSSPDGRSSYEQYF
TGTGCCAGCAGTTCCCCTGACGGAAGAAGCTCCTACGAGCAGTACTTC
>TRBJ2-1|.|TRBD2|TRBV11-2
CASSPEREFPYNEQFF
TGTGCCAGCAGCCCTGAGCGGGAGTTCCCCTACAATGAGCAGTTCTTC